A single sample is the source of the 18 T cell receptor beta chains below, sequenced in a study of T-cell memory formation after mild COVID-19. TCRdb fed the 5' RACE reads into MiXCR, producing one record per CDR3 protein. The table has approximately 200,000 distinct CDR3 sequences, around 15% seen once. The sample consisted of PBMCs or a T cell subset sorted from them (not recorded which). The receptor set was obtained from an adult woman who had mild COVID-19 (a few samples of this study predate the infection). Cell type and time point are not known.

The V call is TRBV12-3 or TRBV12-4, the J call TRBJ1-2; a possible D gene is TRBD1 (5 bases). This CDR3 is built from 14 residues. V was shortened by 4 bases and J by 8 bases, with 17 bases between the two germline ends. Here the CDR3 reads CASSSRPGSDGYTF. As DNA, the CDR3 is TGTGCCAGCAGTTCCCGACCAGGGTCGGACGGCTACACCTTC.

The CDR3, as DNA: TGTGCCAGCAGCCCGTGGACAGGAATGTCCGACGAGCAGTACTTC. Protein: CASSPWTGMSDEQYF. The chain combines TRBV12-3 or TRBV12-4 with TRBJ2-7, with TRBD1 identical over 7 bases. V lost 6 bases to trimming and J lost 5 bases; unmatched junction nucleotides: 13. The CDR3 is 15 residues long.

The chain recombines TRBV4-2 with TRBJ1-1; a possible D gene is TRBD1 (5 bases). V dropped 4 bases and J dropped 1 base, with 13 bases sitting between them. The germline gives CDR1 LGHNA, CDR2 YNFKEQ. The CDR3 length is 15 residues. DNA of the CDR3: TGTGCCAGCAGCCCGTCATCGGGGGGGAACACTGAAGCTTTCTTT. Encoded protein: CASSPSSGGNTEAFF.

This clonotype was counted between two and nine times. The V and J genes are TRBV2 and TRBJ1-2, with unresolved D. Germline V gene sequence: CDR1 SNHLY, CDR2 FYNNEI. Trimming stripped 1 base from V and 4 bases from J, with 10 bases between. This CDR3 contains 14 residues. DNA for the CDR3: TGTGCCAGCAGTGAAGGGGCCCTCGGCTATGGCTACACCTTC. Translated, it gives CASSEGALGYGYTF.

The CDR3 region is CASSQGSLYEQYF. CDR3 coding DNA: TGTGCCAGCAGCCAAGGCTCCCTCTACGAGCAGTACTTC. The chain employs TRBV3-1 and TRBJ2-7, with D unresolved. V lost 1 base to trimming and J lost 3 bases, with 7 bases between them. This CDR3 comprises 13 residues. Germline CDR1 is LGHDT and CDR2 is YNNKEL (reference sequence).

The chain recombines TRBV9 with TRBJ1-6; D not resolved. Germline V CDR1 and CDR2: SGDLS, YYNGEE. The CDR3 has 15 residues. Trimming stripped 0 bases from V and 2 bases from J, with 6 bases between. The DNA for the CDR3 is TGTGCCAGCAGCGTAGAGGCCCCCTATAATTCACCCCTCCACTTT. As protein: CASSVEAPYNSPLHF.

For the CDR3, the DNA is TGCGCCAGCAGCCACCCGGGGGATAGTATGTCGCAGTATTTT. This translates into CASSHPGDSMSQYF. This rearrangement joins TRBV4-3 to TRBJ2-3, with TRBD2 as a possible D gene (6 bases). CDR1 and CDR2 from the germline V gene are LGHNA and YSLEER. The CDR3 length is 14 residues. V was clipped by 3 bases and J by 10 bases, with 17 bases between them.

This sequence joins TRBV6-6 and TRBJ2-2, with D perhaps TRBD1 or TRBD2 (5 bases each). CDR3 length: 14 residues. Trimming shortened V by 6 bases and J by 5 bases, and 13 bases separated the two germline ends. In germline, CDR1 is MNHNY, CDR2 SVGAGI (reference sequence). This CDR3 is CASRAREYTGELFF. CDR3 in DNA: TGTGCCAGCAGGGCCAGGGAGTATACCGGGGAGCTGTTTTTT.

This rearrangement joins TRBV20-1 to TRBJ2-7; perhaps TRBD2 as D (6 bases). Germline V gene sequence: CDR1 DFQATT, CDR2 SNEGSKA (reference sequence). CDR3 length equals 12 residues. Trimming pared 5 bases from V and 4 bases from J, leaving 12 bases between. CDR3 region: CSAVGTRYEQYF. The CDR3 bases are TGCAGTGCTGTCGGGACTCGGTACGAGCAGTACTTC.

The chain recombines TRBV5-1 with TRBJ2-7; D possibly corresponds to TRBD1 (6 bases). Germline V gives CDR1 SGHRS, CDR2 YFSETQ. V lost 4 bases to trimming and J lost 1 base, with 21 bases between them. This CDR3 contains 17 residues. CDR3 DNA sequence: TGCGCCAGCAGCGCCCTTCAGGGGCCCTGGGAGTCCTACGAGCAGTACTTC. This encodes CASSALQGPWESYEQYF.

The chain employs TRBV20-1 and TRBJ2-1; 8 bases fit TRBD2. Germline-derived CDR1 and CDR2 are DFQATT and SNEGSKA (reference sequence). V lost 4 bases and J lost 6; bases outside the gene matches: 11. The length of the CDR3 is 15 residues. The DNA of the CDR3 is TGCAGTGCTACTATACTAGCGGACGTGGCCAATGAGCAGTTCTTC. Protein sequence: CSATILADVANEQFF.

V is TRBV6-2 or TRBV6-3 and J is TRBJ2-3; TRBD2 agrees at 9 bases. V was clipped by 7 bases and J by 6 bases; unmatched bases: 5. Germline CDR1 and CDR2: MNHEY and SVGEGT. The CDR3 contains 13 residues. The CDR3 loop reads CASTYSGSDTQYF. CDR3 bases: TGTGCCAGCACTTATAGCGGGAGTGATACGCAGTATTTT.

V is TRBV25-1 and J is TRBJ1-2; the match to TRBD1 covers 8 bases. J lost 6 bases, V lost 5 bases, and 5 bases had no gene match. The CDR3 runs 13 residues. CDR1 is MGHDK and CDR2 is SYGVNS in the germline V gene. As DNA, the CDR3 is TGTGCCAGCAGTCGTACAGGGGGTGATGGCTACACCTTC. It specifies CASSRTGGDGYTF.

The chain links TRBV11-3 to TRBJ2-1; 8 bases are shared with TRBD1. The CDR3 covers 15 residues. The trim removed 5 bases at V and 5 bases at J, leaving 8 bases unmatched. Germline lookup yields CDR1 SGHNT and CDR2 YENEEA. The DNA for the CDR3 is TGTGCCAGCAGCCCCTGGACAGGGAGCGACAATGAGCAGTTCTTC. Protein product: CASSPWTGSDNEQFF.

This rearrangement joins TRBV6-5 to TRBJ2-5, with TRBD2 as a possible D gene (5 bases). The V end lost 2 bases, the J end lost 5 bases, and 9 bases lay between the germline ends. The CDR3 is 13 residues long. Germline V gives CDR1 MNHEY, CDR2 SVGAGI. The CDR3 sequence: CASSYGGSETQYF. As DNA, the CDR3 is TGTGCCAGCAGTTACGGAGGCTCCGAGACCCAGTACTTC.

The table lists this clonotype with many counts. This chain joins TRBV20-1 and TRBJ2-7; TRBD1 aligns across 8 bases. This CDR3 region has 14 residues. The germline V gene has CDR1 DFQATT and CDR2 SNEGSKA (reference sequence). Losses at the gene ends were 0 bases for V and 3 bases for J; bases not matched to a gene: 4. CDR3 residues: CSAREAGGLYEQYF. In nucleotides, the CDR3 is TGCAGTGCTAGAGAGGCAGGGGGCCTCTACGAGCAGTACTTC.

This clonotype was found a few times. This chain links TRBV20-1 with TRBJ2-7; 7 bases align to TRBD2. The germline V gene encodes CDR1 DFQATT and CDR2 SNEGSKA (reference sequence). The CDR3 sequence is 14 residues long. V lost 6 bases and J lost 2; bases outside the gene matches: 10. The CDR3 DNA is TGCAGTGCCCCTCTAGCGGTTCCCCCCTACGAGCAGTACTTC. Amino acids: CSAPLAVPPYEQYF.

The CDR3 sequence is CAAGRGNTEAFF. In nucleotides, the CDR3 is TGTGCCGCTGGGCGGGGGAACACTGAAGCTTTCTTT. The chain couples TRBV12-3 or TRBV12-4 to TRBJ1-1; D gene ambiguous. The CDR3 totals 12 residues. Trimming cost V 11 bases and J 1 base, with 11 bases left between them.